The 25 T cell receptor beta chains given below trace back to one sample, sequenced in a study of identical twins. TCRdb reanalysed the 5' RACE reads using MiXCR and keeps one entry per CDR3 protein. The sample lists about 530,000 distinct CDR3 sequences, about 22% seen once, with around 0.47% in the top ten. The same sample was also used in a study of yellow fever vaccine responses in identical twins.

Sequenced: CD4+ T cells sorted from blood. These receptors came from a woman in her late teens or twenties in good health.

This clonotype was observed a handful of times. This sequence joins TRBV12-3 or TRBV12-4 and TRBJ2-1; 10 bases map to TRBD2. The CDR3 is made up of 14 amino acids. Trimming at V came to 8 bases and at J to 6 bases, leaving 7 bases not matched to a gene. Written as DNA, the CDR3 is TGTGCCAGCGGACAGCGGGGGGGCCCCAATGAGCAGTTCTTC. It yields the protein CASGQRGGPNEQFF.

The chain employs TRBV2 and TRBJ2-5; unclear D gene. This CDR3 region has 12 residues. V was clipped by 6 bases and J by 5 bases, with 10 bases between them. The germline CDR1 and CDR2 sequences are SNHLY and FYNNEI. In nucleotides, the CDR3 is TGTGCCAGCAGCCAGTCTGATGAGACCCAGTACTTC. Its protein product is CASSQSDETQYF.

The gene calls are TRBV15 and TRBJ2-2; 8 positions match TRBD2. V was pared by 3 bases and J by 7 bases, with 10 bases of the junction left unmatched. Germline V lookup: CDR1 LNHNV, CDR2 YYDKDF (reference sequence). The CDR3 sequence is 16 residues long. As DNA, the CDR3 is TGTGCCACCAGCAGGCCGGGACTAGAAGGGGTCGGGGAGCTGTTTTTT. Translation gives CATSRPGLEGVGELFF.

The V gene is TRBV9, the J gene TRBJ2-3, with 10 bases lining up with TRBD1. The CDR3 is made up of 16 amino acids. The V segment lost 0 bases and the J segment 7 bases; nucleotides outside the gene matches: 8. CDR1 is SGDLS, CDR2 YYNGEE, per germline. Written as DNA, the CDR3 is TGTGCCAGCAGCGTAGCTGGGACAGGGGTTAGCAATACGCAGTATTTT. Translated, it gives CASSVAGTGVSNTQYF.

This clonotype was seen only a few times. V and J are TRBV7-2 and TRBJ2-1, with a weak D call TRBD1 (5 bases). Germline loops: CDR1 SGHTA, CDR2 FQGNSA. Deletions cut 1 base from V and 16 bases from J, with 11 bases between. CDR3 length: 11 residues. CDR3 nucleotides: TGTGCCAGCAGCTTAGGGACAAGGCCTTTCTTC. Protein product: CASSLGTRPFF.

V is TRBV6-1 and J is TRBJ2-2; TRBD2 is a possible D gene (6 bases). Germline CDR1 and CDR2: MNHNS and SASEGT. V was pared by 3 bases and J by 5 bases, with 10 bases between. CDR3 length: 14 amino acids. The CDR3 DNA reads TGTGCCAGCAGTGACCGAGGGAGGACCGGGGAGCTGTTTTTT. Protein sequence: CASSDRGRTGELFF.

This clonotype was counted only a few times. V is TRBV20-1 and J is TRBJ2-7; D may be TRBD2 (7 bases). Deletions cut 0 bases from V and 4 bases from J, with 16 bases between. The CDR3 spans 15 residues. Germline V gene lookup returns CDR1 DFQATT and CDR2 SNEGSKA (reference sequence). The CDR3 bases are TGCAGTGCTAGAGATGGGTACGGGGGGCGTTACGAGCAGTACTTC. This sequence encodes CSARDGYGGRYEQYF.

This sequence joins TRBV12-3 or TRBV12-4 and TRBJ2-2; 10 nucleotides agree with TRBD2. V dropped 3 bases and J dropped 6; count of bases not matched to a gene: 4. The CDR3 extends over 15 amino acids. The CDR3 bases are TGTGCCAGCAGTTTGGGACTAGCGTATGCCGGGGAGCTGTTTTTT. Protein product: CASSLGLAYAGELFF.

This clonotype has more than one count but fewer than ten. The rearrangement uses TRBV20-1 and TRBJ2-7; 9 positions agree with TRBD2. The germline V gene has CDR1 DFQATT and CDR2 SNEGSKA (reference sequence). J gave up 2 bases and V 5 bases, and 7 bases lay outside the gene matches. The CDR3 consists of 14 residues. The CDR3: CSAQLAGGPYEQYF. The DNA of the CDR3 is TGCAGTGCTCAACTAGCGGGTGGACCCTACGAGCAGTACTTC.

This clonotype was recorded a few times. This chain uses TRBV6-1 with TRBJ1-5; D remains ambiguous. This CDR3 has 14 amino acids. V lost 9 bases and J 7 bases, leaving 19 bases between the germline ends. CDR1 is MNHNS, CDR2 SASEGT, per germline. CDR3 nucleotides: TGTGCCAGTTTCGACCCGAGGTCCGGCCAGCCCCAGCATTTT. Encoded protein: CASFDPRSGQPQHF.

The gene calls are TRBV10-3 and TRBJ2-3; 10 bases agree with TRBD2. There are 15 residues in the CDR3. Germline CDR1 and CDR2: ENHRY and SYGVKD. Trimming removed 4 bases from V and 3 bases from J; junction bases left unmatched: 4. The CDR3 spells CAISALAGQTDTQYF. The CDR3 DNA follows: TGTGCCATCAGTGCACTAGCGGGACAAACAGATACGCAGTATTTT.

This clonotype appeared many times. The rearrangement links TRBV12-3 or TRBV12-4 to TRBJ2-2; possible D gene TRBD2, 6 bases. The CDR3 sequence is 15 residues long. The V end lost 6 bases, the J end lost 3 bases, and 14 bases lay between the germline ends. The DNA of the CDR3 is TGTGCCAGCAGGGAGGACTACTGGGACACCGGGGAGCTGTTTTTT. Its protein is CASREDYWDTGELFF.

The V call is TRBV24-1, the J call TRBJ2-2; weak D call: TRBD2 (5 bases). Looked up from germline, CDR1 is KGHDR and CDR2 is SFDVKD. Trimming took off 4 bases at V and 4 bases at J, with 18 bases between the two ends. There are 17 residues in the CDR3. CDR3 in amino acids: CATSESHGSVSTGELFF. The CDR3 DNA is TGTGCCACCAGTGAGTCCCACGGTAGCGTGTCCACCGGGGAGCTGTTTTTT.

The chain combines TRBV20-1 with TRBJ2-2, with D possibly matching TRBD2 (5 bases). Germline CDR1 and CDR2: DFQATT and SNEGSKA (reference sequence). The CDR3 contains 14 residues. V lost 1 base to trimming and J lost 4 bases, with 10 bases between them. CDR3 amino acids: CSARGASSTGELFF. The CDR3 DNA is TGCAGTGCTAGAGGGGCTAGCAGCACCGGGGAGCTGTTTTTT.

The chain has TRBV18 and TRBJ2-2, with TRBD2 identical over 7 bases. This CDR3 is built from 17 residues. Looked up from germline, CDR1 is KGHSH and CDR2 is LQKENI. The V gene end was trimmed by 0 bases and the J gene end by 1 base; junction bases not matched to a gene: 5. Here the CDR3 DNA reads TGTGCCAGCTCACCACCCTCGGCTAGCGGGAACACCGGGGAGCTGTTTTTT. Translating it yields CASSPPSASGNTGELFF.

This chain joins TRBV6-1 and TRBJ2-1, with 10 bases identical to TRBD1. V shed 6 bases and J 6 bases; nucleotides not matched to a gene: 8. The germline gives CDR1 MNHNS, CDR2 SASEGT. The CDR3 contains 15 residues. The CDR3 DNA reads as TGTGCCAGCAGCCCCGGACAGGGGGGGTTCAATGAGCAGTTCTTC. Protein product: CASSPGQGGFNEQFF.

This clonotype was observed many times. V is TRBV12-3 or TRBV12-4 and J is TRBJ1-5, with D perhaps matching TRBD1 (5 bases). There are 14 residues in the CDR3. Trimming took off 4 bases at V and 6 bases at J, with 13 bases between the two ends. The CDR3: CASSSRAKSQPQHF. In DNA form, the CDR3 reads TGTGCCAGCAGTTCCAGGGCTAAAAGTCAGCCCCAGCATTTT.

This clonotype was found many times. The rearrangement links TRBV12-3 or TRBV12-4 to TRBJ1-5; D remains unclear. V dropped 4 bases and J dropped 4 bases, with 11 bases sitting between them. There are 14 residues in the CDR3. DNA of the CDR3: TGTGCCAGCAGTTCCTCCGAGTTGAATCAGCCCCAGCATTTT. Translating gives CASSSSELNQPQHF.

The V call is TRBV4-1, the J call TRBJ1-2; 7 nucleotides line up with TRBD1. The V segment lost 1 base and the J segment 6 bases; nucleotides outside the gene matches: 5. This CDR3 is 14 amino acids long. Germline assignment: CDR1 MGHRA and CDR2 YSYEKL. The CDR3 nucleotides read TGCGCCAGCAGCCAAGCCACAGGGGTGGATGGCTACACCTTC. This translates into CASSQATGVDGYTF.

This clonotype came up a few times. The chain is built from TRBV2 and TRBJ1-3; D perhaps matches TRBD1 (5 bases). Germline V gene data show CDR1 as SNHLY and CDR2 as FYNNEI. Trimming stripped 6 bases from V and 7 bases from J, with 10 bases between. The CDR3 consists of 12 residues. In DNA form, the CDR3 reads TGTGCCAGCAGCAGGGCCCTGAACACCATATATTTT. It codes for CASSRALNTIYF. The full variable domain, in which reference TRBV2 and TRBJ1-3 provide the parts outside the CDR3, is EPEVTQTPSHQVTQMGQEVILRCVPISNHLYFYWYRQILGQKVEFLVSFYNNEISEKSEIFDDQFSVERPDGSNFTLKIRSTKLEDSAMYFCASSRALNTIYFGEGSWLTVV.

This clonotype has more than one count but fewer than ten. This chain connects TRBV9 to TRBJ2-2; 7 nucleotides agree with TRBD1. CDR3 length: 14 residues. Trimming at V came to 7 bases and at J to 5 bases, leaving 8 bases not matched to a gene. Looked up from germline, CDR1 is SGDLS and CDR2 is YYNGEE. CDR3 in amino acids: CASGAGTVTGELFF. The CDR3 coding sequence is TGTGCCAGCGGTGCCGGGACAGTGACCGGGGAGCTGTTTTTT.

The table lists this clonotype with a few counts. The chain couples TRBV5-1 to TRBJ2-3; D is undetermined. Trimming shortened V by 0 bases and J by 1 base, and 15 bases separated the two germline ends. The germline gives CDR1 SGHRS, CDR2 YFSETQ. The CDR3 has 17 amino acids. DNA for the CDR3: TGCGCCAGCAGCTTGGTTACCGCTTCTCGGGGCACAGATACGCAGTATTTT. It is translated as CASSLVTASRGTDTQYF.

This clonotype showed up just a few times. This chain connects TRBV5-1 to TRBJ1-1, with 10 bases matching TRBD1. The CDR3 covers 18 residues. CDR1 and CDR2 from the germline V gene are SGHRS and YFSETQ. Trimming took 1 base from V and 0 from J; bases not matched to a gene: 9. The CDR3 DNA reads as TGCGCCAGCAGCTTGAGGCCACCGGGACAGGGGCTGAACACTGAAGCTTTCTTT. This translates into CASSLRPPGQGLNTEAFF.

CDR3 loop: CASSFSTGMYQETQYF. CDR3 bases: TGTGCCAGCAGTTTTAGCACAGGGATGTACCAAGAGACCCAGTACTTC. The V and J genes are TRBV28 and TRBJ2-5, with D perhaps TRBD1 (6 bases). CDR3 length: 16 residues. V dropped 3 bases and J dropped 0 bases, with 14 bases sitting between them. CDR1 and CDR2 from the germline V gene are MDHEN and SYDVKM.

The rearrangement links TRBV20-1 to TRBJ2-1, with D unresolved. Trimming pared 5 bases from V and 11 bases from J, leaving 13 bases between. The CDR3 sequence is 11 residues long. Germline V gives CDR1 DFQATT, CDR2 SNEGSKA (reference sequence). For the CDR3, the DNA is TGCAGTGCTGGGCCCCCGGCGAAGCAGTTCTTC. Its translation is CSAGPPAKQFF.